The 4 T cell receptor beta chains below all came from one sample that was sequenced in a study of T cell responses to AZD1222 COVID-19 vaccine. Clones were sequenced by immunoSEQ multiplex PCR, and TCRdb holds only the in-frame ones, with some missing. This sample has some 110,000 clones, with about 90% found just once. This specimen consisted of peripheral blood, obtained on day 0 of AZD1222 vaccination. Receptors were obtained from an adult in good health.

The count of this clone is one. The V and J genes are TRBV9 and TRBJ1-1; a weak D match, TRBD1 (6 bases). Germline CDR1 is SGDLS and CDR2 is YYNGEE. This CDR3 is 14 amino acids long. The germline V and J ends were trimmed by 4 bases and 1 base, with 11 bases remaining between them. CDR3 in amino acids: CASSPRQANTEAFF. For the CDR3, the DNA is TGTGCCAGCAGCCCACGACAGGCGAACACTGAAGCTTTCTTT.

This clone was counted only a few times. The chain uses TRBV4-1 and TRBJ1-2; no firm D call. Germline CDR1 is MGHRA and CDR2 is YSYEKL. The CDR3 spans 13 residues. Trimming stripped 0 bases from V and 7 bases from J, with 9 bases between. CDR3: CASSQDQSRGYTF. The CDR3 region has the DNA TGCGCCAGCAGCCAAGATCAAAGCCGTGGCTACACCTTC.

The chain is built from TRBV5-1 and TRBJ2-1; a weak D match, TRBD2 (5 bases). Per germline, CDR1 SGHRS and CDR2 YFSETQ. Trimming took 4 bases from V and 3 from J, leaving 8 bases between them. CDR3 length equals 13 residues. The CDR3 is CASSPRDYNEQFF. The CDR3 DNA reads TGCGCCAGCAGCCCCCGGGACTACAATGAGCAGTTCTTC. Based on the CDR3 plus reference TRBV5-1 and TRBJ2-1, the full variable domain is KAGVTQTPRYLIKTRGQQVTLSCSPISGHRSVSWYQQTPGQGLQFLFEYFSETQRNKGNFPGRFSGRQFSNSRSEMNVSTLELGDSALYLCASSPRDYNEQFFGPGTRLTVL.

V is TRBV10-3 and J is TRBJ2-4; D might be TRBD2 (7 bases). This CDR3 spans 14 amino acids. Germline CDR1 is ENHRY and CDR2 is SYGVKD. The germline V and J ends were trimmed by 11 bases and 2 bases, with 16 bases remaining between them. This chain's CDR3 is CAAKGGGTKNIQYF. The CDR3 DNA follows: TGTGCCGCGAAGGGGGGAGGGACCAAAAACATTCAGTACTTC.